This T cell receptor (beta chain) is from a study of T cell responses to AZD1222 COVID-19 vaccine. Study results and caveats: White British donors predominated, females outnumbered males, and clonal diversity was possibly underestimated. After two AZD1222 doses, spike-specific TCR breadth and depth rose versus day 0.

The CDR3 has 15 amino acids. Trimming removed 3 bases from V and 7 bases from J, with 18 bases in between. The germline V gene encodes CDR1 MGHRA and CDR2 YSYEKL. This clone was observed a few times. What it recognizes is unknown. Sequenced by immunoSEQ multiplex PCR; TCRdb stores in-frame clones only, minus some. The table lists 150,000 to 160,000 clones, 90% of them singletons. Pooled together were second doses at about 4 or about 12 weeks. The sample in question was peripheral blood, obtained 28 days after the second AZD1222 dose. The TCR comes from an adult who received the AZD1222 COVID-19 vaccine. The chain uses TRBV4-1 and TRBJ2-5, with TRBD2 as a possible D gene (6 bases). CDR3 residues: CASSQETGLLGTQYF. Here the CDR3 DNA reads TGCGCCAGCAGCCAGGAGACGGGACTGCTAGGGACCCAGTACTTC.